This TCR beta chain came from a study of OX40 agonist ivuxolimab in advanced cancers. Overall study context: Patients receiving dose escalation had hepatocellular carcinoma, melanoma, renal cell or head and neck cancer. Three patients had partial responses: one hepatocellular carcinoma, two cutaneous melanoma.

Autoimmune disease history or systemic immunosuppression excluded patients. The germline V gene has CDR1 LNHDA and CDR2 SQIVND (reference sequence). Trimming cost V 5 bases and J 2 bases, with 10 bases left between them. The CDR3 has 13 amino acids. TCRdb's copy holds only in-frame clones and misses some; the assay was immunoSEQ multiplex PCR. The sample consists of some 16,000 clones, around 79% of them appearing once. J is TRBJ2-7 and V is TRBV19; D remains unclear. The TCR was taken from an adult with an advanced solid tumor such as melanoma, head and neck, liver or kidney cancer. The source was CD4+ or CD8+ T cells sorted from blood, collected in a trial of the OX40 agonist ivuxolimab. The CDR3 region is CASSGSAAYEQYF. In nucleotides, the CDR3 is TGTGCCAGTAGTGGGTCGGCAGCCTACGAGCAGTACTTC.